Listed below are T cell receptor beta chains from one sample, sequenced in a study of molecular identifiers for immune sequencing clone quantification. TCRdb re-derived calls from the PCR reads in MiXCR, one entry per CDR3 protein. Of approximately 590,000 distinct CDR3 sequences in the sample, around 25% were seen once. The sequencing input was naive CD8+ T cells from blood, with Jurkat cell RNA spiked in. These receptors all come from a human donor in good health. Some libraries in this study had Jurkat cell RNA spiked in. CDR3s include the opening cysteine and the closing phenylalanine or tryptophan. D genes are given only for firm matches. Clone size is stated in some rows and not others, as once, few, many or a class when expanded.

TRBJ2-7,many,TRBD2,TRBV20-1,TGCAGTGCTAGAGATGGTTTTCGCACTAGCGGGGGGTACGAGCAGTACTTC,CSARDGFRTSGGYEQYF
TRBJ2-1,-,-,TRBV12-5,TGTGCTAGTGGTTTGACTCTACAGGGAAATTTTCCAGAGCAGTTCTTC,CASGLTLQGNFPEQFF
TRBJ2-3,many,-,TRBV20-1,TGCAGTGCTAGAGCACCGAGCACAGATACGCAGTATTTT,CSARAPSTDTQYF
TRBJ2-3,many,-,TRBV6-1,TGTGCCAGCAGTTCGGGACCGGGCCCTAGCACAGATACGCAGTATTTT,CASSSGPGPSTDTQYF
TRBJ2-7,-,-,TRBV27,TGTGCCAGCAGTTCCCCGGGGCGAGTAGGTTTCTACGAGCAGTACTTC,CASSSPGRVGFYEQYF
TRBJ2-3,many,TRBD2,TRBV20-1,TGCAGTGCTAGAGACAGGGCAGAAGCGGGAGTACCTGATACGCAGTATTTT,CSARDRAEAGVPDTQYF
TRBJ2-1,many,TRBD1,TRBV5-1,TGCGCCAGCAGCTTGAGACAGGGGGCCGGTGAGCAGTTCTTC,CASSLRQGAGEQFF
TRBJ2-7,few,-,TRBV29-1,TGCAGCGTTGAAACCAGGGGGGTTTTAAGCGAGCAGTACTTC,CSVETRGVLSEQYF
TRBJ2-1,-,-,TRBV4-1,TGCGCCAGCAGCCAAGATATGGGCCAACTCAATGAGCAGTTCTTC,CASSQDMGQLNEQFF
TRBJ1-1,-,TRBD1,TRBV19,TGTGCCAGTAGTACACCGGGACAGGAACGCACTGAAGCTTTCTTT,CASSTPGQERTEAFF
TRBJ2-5,few,-,TRBV20-1,TGCAGTGCTAGAGTTTTAGCGGAGGGTGAGGAGACCCAGTACTTC,CSARVLAEGEETQYF
TRBJ2-1,few,-,TRBV28,TGTGCCAGCAGTTTCAAGGTCAGGGTTCGTAATGAGCAGTTCTTC,CASSFKVRVRNEQFF
TRBJ2-3,many,-,TRBV4-3,TGCGCCAGCAGCCAAGATTCTACGGGAGTAGGCACAGATACGCAGTATTTT,CASSQDSTGVGTDTQYF
TRBJ2-3,few,TRBD2,TRBV6-2/TRBV6-3,TGTGCCAGCAGCTTCTTCACGGGGGGAACAGATACGCAGTATTTT,CASSFFTGGTDTQYF
TRBJ2-3,-,-,TRBV6-5,TGTGCCAGCAGTTACTCGAGCTCAGTGGCAGATACGCAGTATTTT,CASSYSSSVADTQYF
TRBJ1-1,-,-,TRBV18,TGTGCCAGCTCACCACCAGGACTGATGAACACTGAAGCTTTCTTT,CASSPPGLMNTEAFF
TRBJ2-5,-,-,TRBV30,TGTGCCTGGAGTCCCGGGACCGTAGGGGAGACCCAGTACTTC,CAWSPGTVGETQYF
TRBJ2-2,-,-,TRBV6-5,TGTGCCAGCAGTTACTCGAGACGTGGGGCGAACACCGGGGAGCTGTTTTTT,CASSYSRRGANTGELFF
TRBJ2-2,many,-,TRBV27,TGTGCCAGCAGTTTACTGGGGGGCCCCGGGGAGCTGTTTTTT,CASSLLGGPGELFF
TRBJ2-5,-,TRBD2,TRBV12-3/TRBV12-4,TGTGCCAGCAGTTTTGGATGGTCTGGGGGGGAAGAGACCCAGTACTTC,CASSFGWSGGEETQYF
TRBJ2-5,-,-,TRBV18,TGTGCCAGCTCACCAGCACAGAGGCAAGAGACCCAGTACTTC,CASSPAQRQETQYF
TRBJ2-1,few,-,TRBV29-1,TGCAGCGCCGGTCGGGGGACCGGTGAGCAGTTCTTC,CSAGRGTGEQFF